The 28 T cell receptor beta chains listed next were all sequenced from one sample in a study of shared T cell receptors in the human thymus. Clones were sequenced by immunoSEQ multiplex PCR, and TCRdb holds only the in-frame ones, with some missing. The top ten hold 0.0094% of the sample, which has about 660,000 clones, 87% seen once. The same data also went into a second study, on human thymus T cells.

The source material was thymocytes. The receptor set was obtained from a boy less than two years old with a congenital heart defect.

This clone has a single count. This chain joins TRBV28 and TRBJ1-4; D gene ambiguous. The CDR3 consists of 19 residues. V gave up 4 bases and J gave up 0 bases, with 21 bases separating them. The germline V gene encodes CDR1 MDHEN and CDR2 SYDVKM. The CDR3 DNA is TGTGCCAGCAGTTCCCCCGCGCGCATGGAGACTGCAACTAATGAAAAACTGTTTTTT. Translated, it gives CASSSPARMETATNEKLFF.

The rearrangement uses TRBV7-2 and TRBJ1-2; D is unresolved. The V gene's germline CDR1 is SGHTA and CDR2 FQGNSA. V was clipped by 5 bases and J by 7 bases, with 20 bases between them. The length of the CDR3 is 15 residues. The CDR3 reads CASSPPYGLVVGYTF. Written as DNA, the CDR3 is TGTGCCAGCAGCCCCCCATATGGACTGGTGGTTGGCTACACCTTC.

The CDR3 sequence: CASSLRGWATDTQYF. As DNA, the CDR3 is TGTGCCAGCAGTTTAAGAGGGTGGGCGACAGATACGCAGTATTTT. The chain has TRBV28 and TRBJ2-3; D might be TRBD2 (5 bases). CDR3 length: 15 residues. V was shortened by 2 bases and J by 3 bases, with 12 bases between the two germline ends. From germline, CDR1 is MDHEN and CDR2 SYDVKM.

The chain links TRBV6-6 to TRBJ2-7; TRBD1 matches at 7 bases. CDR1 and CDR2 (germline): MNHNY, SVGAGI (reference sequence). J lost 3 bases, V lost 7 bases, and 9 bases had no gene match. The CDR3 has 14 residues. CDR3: CASNEEPGGYEQYF. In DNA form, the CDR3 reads TGTGCCAGCAATGAGGAGCCAGGGGGCTACGAGCAGTACTTC.

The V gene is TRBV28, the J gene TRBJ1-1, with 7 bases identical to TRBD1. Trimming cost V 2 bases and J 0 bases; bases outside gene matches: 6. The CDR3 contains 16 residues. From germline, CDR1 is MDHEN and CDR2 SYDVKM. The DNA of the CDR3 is TGTGCCAGCAGTTTAACAGGGGAAATGGTGAACACTGAAGCTTTCTTT. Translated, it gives CASSLTGEMVNTEAFF.

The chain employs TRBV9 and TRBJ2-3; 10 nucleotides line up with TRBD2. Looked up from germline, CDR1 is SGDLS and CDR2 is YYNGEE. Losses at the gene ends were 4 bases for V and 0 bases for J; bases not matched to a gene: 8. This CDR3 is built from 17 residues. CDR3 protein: CASSKIAGGLSTDTQYF. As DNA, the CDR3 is TGTGCCAGCAGCAAAATAGCGGGGGGCCTTAGCACAGATACGCAGTATTTT.

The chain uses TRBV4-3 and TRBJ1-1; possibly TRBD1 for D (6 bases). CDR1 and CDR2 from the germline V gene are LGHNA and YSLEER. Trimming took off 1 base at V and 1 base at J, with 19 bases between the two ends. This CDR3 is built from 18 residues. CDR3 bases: TGCGCCAGCAGCCAAGGGTTTGTCTCCTACAGGGAGAACACTGAAGCTTTCTTT. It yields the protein CASSQGFVSYRENTEAFF.

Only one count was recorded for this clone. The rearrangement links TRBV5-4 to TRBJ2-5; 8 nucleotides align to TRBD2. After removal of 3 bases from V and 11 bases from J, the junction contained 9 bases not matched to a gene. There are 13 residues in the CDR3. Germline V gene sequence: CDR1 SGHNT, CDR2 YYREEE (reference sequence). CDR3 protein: CASSSGGETRQYF. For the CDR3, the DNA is TGTGCCAGCAGCTCGGGGGGGGAAACGAGGCAGTACTTC.

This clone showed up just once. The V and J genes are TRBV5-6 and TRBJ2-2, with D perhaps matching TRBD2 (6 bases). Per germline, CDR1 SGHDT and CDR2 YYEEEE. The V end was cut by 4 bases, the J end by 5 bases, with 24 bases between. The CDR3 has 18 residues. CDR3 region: CASSRGQEWRDETGELFF. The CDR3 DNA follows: TGTGCCAGCAGCCGTGGTCAAGAGTGGCGGGACGAAACCGGGGAGCTGTTTTTT.

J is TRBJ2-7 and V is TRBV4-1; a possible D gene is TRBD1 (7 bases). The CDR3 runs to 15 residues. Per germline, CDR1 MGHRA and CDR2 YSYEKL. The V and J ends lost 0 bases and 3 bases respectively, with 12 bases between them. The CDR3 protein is CASSQEEGQFYEQYF. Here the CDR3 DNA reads TGCGCCAGCAGCCAAGAGGAGGGACAGTTCTACGAGCAGTACTTC.

CDR3 residues: CAWSAPGQFYTDTQYF. The CDR3 DNA is TGTGCCTGGAGTGCCCCGGGACAATTCTACACAGATACGCAGTATTTT. The genes are TRBV30 and TRBJ2-3; perhaps TRBD1 as D (6 bases). Trimming left V 1 base short and J 2 bases short, with 16 bases between. Germline V gene sequence: CDR1 GTSNPN, CDR2 SVGIG (reference sequence). This CDR3 spans 16 amino acids.

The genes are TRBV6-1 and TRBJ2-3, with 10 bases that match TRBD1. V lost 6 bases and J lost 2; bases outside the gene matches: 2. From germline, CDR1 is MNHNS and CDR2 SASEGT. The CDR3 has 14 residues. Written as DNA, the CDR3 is TGTGCCAGCAGGGGACAGGGGCACACAGATACGCAGTATTTT. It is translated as CASRGQGHTDTQYF.

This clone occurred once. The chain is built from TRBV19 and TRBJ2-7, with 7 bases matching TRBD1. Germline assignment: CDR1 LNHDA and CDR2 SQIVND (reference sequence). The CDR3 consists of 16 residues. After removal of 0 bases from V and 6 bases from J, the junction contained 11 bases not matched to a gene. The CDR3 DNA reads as TGTGCCAGTAGTATAGATCCGGACAGGACAGAACGCGAGCAGTACTTC. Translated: CASSIDPDRTEREQYF.

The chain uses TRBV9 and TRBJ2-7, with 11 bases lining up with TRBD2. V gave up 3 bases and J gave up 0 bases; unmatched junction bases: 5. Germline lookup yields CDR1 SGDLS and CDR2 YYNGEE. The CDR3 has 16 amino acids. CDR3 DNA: TGTGCCAGCAGCGCCACCGGGACTAGCGGCTCCTACGAGCAGTACTTC. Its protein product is CASSATGTSGSYEQYF.

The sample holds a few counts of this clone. CDR3 protein: CASSHRAQPNTEAFF. The CDR3 DNA is TGTGCCAGCAGCCATCGTGCACAGCCGAACACTGAAGCTTTCTTT. The V and J genes are TRBV14 and TRBJ1-1; D not certain. The CDR3 length is 15 residues. Trimming stripped 3 bases from V and 1 base from J, with 12 bases between. The germline CDR1 and CDR2 sequences are SGHDN and FVKESK.

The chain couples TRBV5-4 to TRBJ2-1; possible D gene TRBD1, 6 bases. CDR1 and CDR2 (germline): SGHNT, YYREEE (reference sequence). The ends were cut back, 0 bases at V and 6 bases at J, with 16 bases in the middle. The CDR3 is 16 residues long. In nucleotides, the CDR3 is TGTGCCAGCAGCTTGGGGTCAGACAGGTTACTCAATGAGCAGTTCTTC. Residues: CASSLGSDRLLNEQFF.

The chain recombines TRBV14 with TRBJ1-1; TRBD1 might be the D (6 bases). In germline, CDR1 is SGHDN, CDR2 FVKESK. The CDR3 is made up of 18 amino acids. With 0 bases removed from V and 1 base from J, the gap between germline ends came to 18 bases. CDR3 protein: CASSQDVDGAGANTEAFF. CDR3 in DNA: TGTGCCAGCAGCCAAGATGTGGACGGGGCAGGGGCGAACACTGAAGCTTTCTTT.

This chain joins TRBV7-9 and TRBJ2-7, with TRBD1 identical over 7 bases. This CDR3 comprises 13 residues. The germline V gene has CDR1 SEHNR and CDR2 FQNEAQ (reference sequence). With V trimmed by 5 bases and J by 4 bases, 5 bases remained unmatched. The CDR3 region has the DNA TGTGCCAGCAGCACGACAGGGATGTACGAGCAGTACTTC. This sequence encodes CASSTTGMYEQYF.

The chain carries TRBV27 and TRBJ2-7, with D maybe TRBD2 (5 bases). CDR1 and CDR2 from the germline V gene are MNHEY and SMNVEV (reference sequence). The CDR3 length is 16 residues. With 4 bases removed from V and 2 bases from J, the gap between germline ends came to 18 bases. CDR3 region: CASSSLSAEGPYEQYF. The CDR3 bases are TGTGCCAGCAGTTCCTTGTCTGCCGAGGGTCCCTACGAGCAGTACTTC.

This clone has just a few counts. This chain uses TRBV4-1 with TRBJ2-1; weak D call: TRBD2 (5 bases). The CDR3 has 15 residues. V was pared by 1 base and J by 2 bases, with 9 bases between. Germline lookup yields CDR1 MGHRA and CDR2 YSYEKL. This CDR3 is CASSQGTHAYNEQFF. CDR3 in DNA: TGCGCCAGCAGCCAAGGGACTCATGCCTACAATGAGCAGTTCTTC.

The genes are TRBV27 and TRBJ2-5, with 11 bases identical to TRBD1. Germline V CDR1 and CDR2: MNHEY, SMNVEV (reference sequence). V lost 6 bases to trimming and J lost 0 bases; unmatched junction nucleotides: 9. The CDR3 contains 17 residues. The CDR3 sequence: CASSPGQGAGYQETQYF. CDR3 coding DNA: TGTGCCAGCAGCCCCGGACAGGGGGCGGGATACCAAGAGACCCAGTACTTC.

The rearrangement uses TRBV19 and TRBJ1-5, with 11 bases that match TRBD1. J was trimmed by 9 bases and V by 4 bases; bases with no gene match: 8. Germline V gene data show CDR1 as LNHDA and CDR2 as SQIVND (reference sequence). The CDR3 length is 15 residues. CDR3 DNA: TGTGCCAGTAGTACCCCGGACAGGGGGCTGGTGCCCCAGCATTTT. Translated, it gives CASSTPDRGLVPQHF.

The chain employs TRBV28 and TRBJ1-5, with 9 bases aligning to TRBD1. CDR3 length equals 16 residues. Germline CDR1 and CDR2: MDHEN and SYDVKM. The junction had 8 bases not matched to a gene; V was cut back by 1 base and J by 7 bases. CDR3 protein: CASSLFGTGQNQPQHF. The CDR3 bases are TGTGCCAGCAGTTTATTCGGGACAGGGCAAAACCAGCCCCAGCATTTT. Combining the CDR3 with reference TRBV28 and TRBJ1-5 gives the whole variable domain DVKVTQSSRYLVKRTGEKVFLECVQDMDHENMFWYRQDPGLGLRLIYFSYDVKMKEKGDIPEGYSVSREKKERFSLILESASTNQTSMYLCASSLFGTGQNQPQHFGDGTRLSIL.

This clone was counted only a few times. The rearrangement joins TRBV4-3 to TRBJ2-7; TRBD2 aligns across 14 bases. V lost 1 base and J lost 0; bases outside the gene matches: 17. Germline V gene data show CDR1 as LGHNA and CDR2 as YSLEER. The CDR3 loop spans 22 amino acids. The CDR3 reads CASSQGDGSGTSGGRSSYEQYF. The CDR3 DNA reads TGCGCCAGCAGCCAAGGTGATGGCTCTGGGACTAGCGGGGGACGGAGCTCCTACGAGCAGTACTTC.

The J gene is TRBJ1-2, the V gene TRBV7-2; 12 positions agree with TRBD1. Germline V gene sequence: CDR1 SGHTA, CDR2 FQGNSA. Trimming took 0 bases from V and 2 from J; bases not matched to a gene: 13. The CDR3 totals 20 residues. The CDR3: CASSLARDRDRGRVNYGYTF. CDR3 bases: TGTGCCAGCAGCTTAGCCCGAGACCGGGACAGGGGGCGCGTCAACTATGGCTACACCTTC. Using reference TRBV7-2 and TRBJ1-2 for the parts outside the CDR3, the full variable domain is GAGVSQSPSNKVTEKGKDVELRCDPISGHTALYWYRQSLGQGLEFLIYFQGNSAPDKSGLPSDRFSAERTGGSVSTLTIQRTQQEDSAVYLCASSLARDRDRGRVNYGYTFGSGTRLTVV.

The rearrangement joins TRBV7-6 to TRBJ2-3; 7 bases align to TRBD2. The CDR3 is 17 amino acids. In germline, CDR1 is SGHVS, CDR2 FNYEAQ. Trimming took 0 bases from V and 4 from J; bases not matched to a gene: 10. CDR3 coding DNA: TGTGCCAGCAGCTTAGCGCCGGGAGCGGGGATAGCAGATACGCAGTATTTT. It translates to CASSLAPGAGIADTQYF.

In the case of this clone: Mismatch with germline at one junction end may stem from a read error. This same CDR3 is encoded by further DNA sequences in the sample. This chain's CDR3 is CASSLQGSYNSPLHF. In DNA form, the CDR3 reads TGCGCCAGCAGCTTACAGGGGAGCTATAATTCCCCCCTCCACTTT. V gene TRBV5-1 combines with J gene TRBJ1-6, with TRBD1 matching over 7 bases. From germline, CDR1 is SGHRS and CDR2 YFSETQ. This CDR3 contains 15 residues.

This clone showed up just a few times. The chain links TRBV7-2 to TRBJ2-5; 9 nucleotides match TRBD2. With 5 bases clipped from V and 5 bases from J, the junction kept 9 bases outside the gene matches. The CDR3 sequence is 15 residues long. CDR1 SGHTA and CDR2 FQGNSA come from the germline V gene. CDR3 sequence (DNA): TGTGCCAGCAGCCATATCGGGACTAGCCCGGAGACCCAGTACTTC. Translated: CASSHIGTSPETQYF.